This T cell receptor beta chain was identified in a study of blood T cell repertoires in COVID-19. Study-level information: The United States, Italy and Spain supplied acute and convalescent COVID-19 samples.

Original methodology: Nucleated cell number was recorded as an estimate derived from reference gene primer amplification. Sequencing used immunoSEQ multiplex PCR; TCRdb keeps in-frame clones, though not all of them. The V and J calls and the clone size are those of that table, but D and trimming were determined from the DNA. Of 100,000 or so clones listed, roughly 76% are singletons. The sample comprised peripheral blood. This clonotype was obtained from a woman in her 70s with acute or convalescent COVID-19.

The CDR3 sequence is CASSLMGGNYGYTF. The CDR3 DNA follows: TGTGCCAGCAGCTTGATGGGGGGTAACTATGGCTACACCTTC. This rearrangement joins TRBV5-4 to TRBJ1-2; the D gene is possibly TRBD1 (5 bases). In germline, CDR1 is SGHNT, CDR2 YYREEE (reference sequence). Trimming took off 1 base at V and 1 base at J, with 8 bases between the two ends. This CDR3 spans 14 amino acids.